This TCR beta chain came from a study of a mutant IDH1 vaccine in newly diagnosed glioma. On this clone itself: What it recognizes is unknown.

TCRdb's table, derived via immunoSEQ multiplex PCR, lists solely in-frame clones and lacks some. The repertoire holds 60,000 to 75,000 clones, with around 80% as singletons. Broader study findings: Patients showed vaccine-induced immune responses at a rate of around 94%. Seemingly, pseudoprogression had no relation to changes in the top peripheral T cell clonotypes.

V lost 1 base and J lost 7; bases outside the gene matches: 9. The CDR3 contains 15 residues. CDR1 and CDR2 (germline): SQVTM, ANQGSEA. Time point here: baseline, week 1 (first vaccination visit). Treatment described: pre-vaccination baseline after standard-of-care therapy. Each tumor in the donors was a new WHO grade 3 or 4 astrocytoma, IDH1-mutant and ATRX-lost. The source is a woman between 18 and 29 years old with glioma. Some clones in this sample may be carry-over from other donors' samples. The V and J genes are TRBV29-1 and TRBJ1-2; 10 nucleotides match TRBD1. This specimen consisted of peripheral blood mononuclear cells (PBMCs), obtained from a glioma patient treated with radiotherapy, temozolomide or both. The CDR3: CSVEATGGESPGYTF. CDR3 sequence (DNA): TGCAGCGTTGAAGCGACAGGGGGCGAGTCTCCTGGCTACACCTTC.